The clone carrying this T cell receptor beta chain was observed at least ten times. Antigen unknown. RNA transcripts were the template for amplifying TCR beta CDR3 regions. During a first-round RT-PCR of the TCR CDR3, the HTBI primer set was used. TCRdb re-analysed the multiplex PCR reads in MiXCR, keeping a single row per CDR3 protein. Seen here are about 260,000 distinct CDR3 sequences, roughly 15% observed once, and the top ten hold 25% to 30%. The record originates from a study of T cells in Graves' hyperthyroidism and ophthalmopathy. Germline CDR1 reads MNHEY; CDR2 reads SVGAGI. Unmatched junction bases numbered 15, after V lost 2 bases and J lost 5 bases. CDR3 length equals 17 residues. Whole-study results and caveats: The blood repertoire included most of the expanded thyroid clonotypes above 0.001.

A NOSPECS grade of at least 4, a Clinical Activity Score of at least 3 and duration under 3 months were recorded in ophthalmopathy patients. Those patients with uncontrolled infection, other autoimmune disease, pregnancy or lactation were excluded. Sequenced sample: blood. This receptor was obtained from a woman between 18 and 29 years old with Graves' ophthalmopathy. The chain employs TRBV6-5 and TRBJ2-7; 7 bases line up with TRBD1. The CDR3 sequence is CASSYRLNPTGIHEQYF. In DNA form, the CDR3 reads TGTGCCAGCAGTTACCGCCTGAACCCGACAGGGATCCACGAGCAGTACTTC.